These 29 T cell receptor beta chains share one sample of origin, sequenced in a study of identical twins. A single record per CDR3 protein comes from TCRdb applying MiXCR to the 5' RACE reads. The profile shows about 470,000 distinct CDR3 sequences, approximately 24% of them singletons. The sample was also linked to a second study, of T cells expressing NK-cell markers.

Source material: CD4+ T cells sorted from blood. The receptors originated from a woman between 18 and 29 years old in good health.

This clonotype appeared a few times. The CDR3 region has the DNA TGTGCCAGCAGCTTAAGTGAGGGCGGTCAGCCCCAGCATTTT. It is translated as CASSLSEGGQPQHF. The chain recombines TRBV11-2 with TRBJ1-5; the D is unclear. V lost 2 bases and J lost 6, with 11 bases in between. This CDR3 has 14 amino acids. The germline CDR1 and CDR2 sequences are SGHAT and FQNNGV.

The table lists this clonotype with a few counts. This chain joins TRBV6-6 and TRBJ1-2; no reliable D call. The CDR3 length is 13 residues. V lost 5 bases and J 2 bases, leaving 9 bases between the germline ends. CDR1 MNHNY and CDR2 SVGAGI come from the germline V gene (reference sequence). In nucleotides, the CDR3 is TGTGCCAGCAGTGCGGACGGGAACTATGGCTACACCTTC. Encoded protein: CASSADGNYGYTF.

The chain carries TRBV18 and TRBJ2-5, with D unclear. V dropped 3 bases and J dropped 5 bases, with 16 bases sitting between them. Germline V gives CDR1 KGHSH, CDR2 LQKENI. This CDR3 has 15 residues. The chain's CDR3 is CASSPGSTERETQYF. CDR3 DNA sequence: TGTGCCAGCTCACCGGGTAGCACGGAGAGGGAGACCCAGTACTTC.

The chain combines TRBV20-1 with TRBJ1-6; D gene ambiguous. The CDR3 runs to 13 residues. Deletions cut 6 bases from V and 6 bases from J, with 12 bases between. Germline loops: CDR1 DFQATT, CDR2 SNEGSKA (reference sequence). The CDR3 DNA is TGCAGTGCCACCCGACGGCGTAATTCACCCCTCCACTTT. Translating gives CSATRRRNSPLHF.

The chain recombines TRBV19 with TRBJ2-7; tentatively, D is TRBD1 (5 bases). The CDR3 has 13 amino acids. Germline V gene sequence: CDR1 LNHDA, CDR2 SQIVND (reference sequence). The V end was cut by 3 bases, the J end by 2 bases, with 8 bases between. The CDR3 here is CASSMDKTYEQYF. CDR3 coding DNA: TGTGCCAGTAGTATGGACAAGACCTACGAGCAGTACTTC.

This chain uses TRBV6-5 with TRBJ2-1; 8 nucleotides line up with TRBD2. This CDR3 is 14 amino acids long. Germline trimming cut 2 bases from V and 4 bases from J; bases unmatched to any gene: 1. Germline lookup yields CDR1 MNHEY and CDR2 SVGAGI. The CDR3 loop reads CASSYQREYNEQFF. As DNA, the CDR3 is TGTGCCAGCAGTTACCAGCGGGAGTACAATGAGCAGTTCTTC.

This clonotype occurred a few times. This rearrangement joins TRBV6-5 to TRBJ1-1; no clear D. V lost 4 bases to trimming and J lost 4 bases, with 16 bases between them. This CDR3 region has 15 residues. Per the germline V gene, CDR1 is MNHEY and CDR2 is SVGAGI. CDR3 loop: CASSSPRGGFTEAFF. As DNA, the CDR3 is TGTGCCAGCAGTTCCCCTCGGGGAGGGTTCACTGAAGCTTTCTTT.

This clonotype was seen only a few times. The chain has TRBV29-1 and TRBJ1-5, with D tentatively TRBD1 (5 bases). The CDR3 extends over 13 amino acids. Trimming stripped 1 base from V and 9 bases from J, with 13 bases between. The germline CDR1 and CDR2 sequences are SQVTM and ANQGSEA. This chain's CDR3 is CSVEVYKGRPQHF. CDR3 coding DNA: TGCAGCGTTGAAGTTTACAAGGGGAGGCCCCAGCATTTT.

V gene TRBV6-5 combines with J gene TRBJ2-6; D remains ambiguous. The germline gives CDR1 MNHEY, CDR2 SVGAGI. The CDR3 extends over 15 amino acids. V lost 0 bases, J lost 2 bases, and 5 bases lay in between. The CDR3 DNA reads TGTGCCAGCAGTTACTCCACAACTGGGGCCAACGTCCTGACTTTC. Protein: CASSYSTTGANVLTF.

The rearrangement uses TRBV5-4 and TRBJ2-1; no reliable D call. CDR3 size: 15 residues. V was shortened by 0 bases and J by 4 bases, with 11 bases between the two germline ends. Germline values: CDR1 SGHNT, CDR2 YYREEE (reference sequence). The DNA of the CDR3 is TGTGCCAGCAGCTTGGCCGGTCGTAGGTACAATGAGCAGTTCTTC. As protein: CASSLAGRRYNEQFF.

This clonotype occurred a few times. J is TRBJ2-5 and V is TRBV9, with 7 bases aligning to TRBD1. The CDR3 length is 16 residues. Per germline, CDR1 SGDLS and CDR2 YYNGEE. V gave up 0 bases and J gave up 2 bases; unmatched junction bases: 7. The chain's CDR3 is CASSVGGSGGQETQYF. The DNA of the CDR3 is TGTGCCAGCAGCGTAGGGGGGTCAGGGGGACAAGAGACCCAGTACTTC.

There are a few counts of this clonotype. One end of the junction fails to match germline, which may point to a read error. This chain links TRBV5-1 with TRBJ2-7, with unresolved D. The CDR3 loop spans 14 amino acids. Per the germline V gene, CDR1 is SGHRS and CDR2 is YFSETQ. CDR3 amino acids: CASSLDGHPYEQYF. The CDR3 bases are TGCGCCAGCAGTTTGGACGGCCATCCCTACGAGCAGTACTTC. The full variable domain, its missing parts supplied by reference TRBV5-1 and TRBJ2-7, is KAGVTQTPRYLIKTRGQQVTLSCSPISGHRSVSWYQQTPGQGLQFLFEYFSETQRNKGNFPGRFSGRQFSNSRSEMNVSTLELGDSALYLCASSLDGHPYEQYFGPGTRLTVT.

The chain employs TRBV6-5 and TRBJ2-2, with D perhaps TRBD1 (6 bases). CDR1 and CDR2 (germline): MNHEY, SVGAGI. The V gene lost 4 bases and the J gene lost 5 bases, with 8 bases spanning the gap. CDR3 length equals 13 residues. The chain's CDR3 is CASSFQGTGELFF. The CDR3 nucleotides are TGTGCCAGCAGTTTCCAGGGGACCGGGGAGCTGTTTTTT.

The chain recombines TRBV11-2 with TRBJ2-3; D unclear. CDR1 and CDR2 (germline): SGHAT, FQNNGV. V was pared by 1 base and J by 5 bases, with 7 bases between. This CDR3 comprises 13 residues. CDR3 nucleotide sequence: TGTGCCAGCAGCTTAGGGCGGATAGATACGCAGTATTTT. Translating gives CASSLGRIDTQYF.

The rearrangement joins TRBV7-9 to TRBJ2-4, with D possibly TRBD2 on 6 matching bases. This CDR3 spans 13 amino acids. CDR1 is SEHNR and CDR2 is FQNEAQ in the germline V gene (reference sequence). Trimming shortened V by 7 bases and J by 5 bases, and 12 bases separated the two germline ends. In nucleotides, the CDR3 is TGTGCCAGCATGACGGGAGTGGAAAACATTCAGTACTTC. Protein product: CASMTGVENIQYF.

This clonotype was observed a few times. The chain carries TRBV3-1 and TRBJ2-3; tentative D call: TRBD1 (6 bases). Trimming stripped 2 bases from V and 4 bases from J, with 16 bases between. The CDR3 is made up of 16 amino acids. Looked up from germline, CDR1 is LGHDT and CDR2 is YNNKEL (reference sequence). CDR3 nucleotides: TGTGCCAGCAGCCAAAGGGCAGGGGCGCGCTCAGATACGCAGTATTTT. It specifies CASSQRAGARSDTQYF.

This clonotype was observed a few times. The rearrangement joins TRBV12-3 or TRBV12-4 to TRBJ2-7, with TRBD1 matching 8 bases. V was pared by 6 bases and J by 6 bases, with 10 bases of the junction left unmatched. This CDR3 has 14 residues. The CDR3 DNA reads TGTGCCAGCAGCTCCGTACAGGGGGAAGTCGAGCAGTACTTC. Translation gives CASSSVQGEVEQYF.

This rearrangement joins TRBV9 to TRBJ2-7, with 9 bases fitting TRBD1. Germline V gene data show CDR1 as SGDLS and CDR2 as YYNGEE. The CDR3 totals 15 residues. V gave up 0 bases and J gave up 1 base; unmatched junction bases: 2. The CDR3 here is CASSVGTGESYEQYF. The CDR3 bases are TGTGCCAGCAGCGTAGGGACAGGGGAGTCCTACGAGCAGTACTTC.

This clonotype was counted only a few times. The DNA of the CDR3 is TGTGCCAGCAGCTTAGGTCGGGGCAGGGCTTTCTTT. Translated, it gives CASSLGRGRAFF. The V and J genes are TRBV11-2 and TRBJ1-1, with D possibly being TRBD1 (5 bases). Trimming took 1 base from V and 11 from J, leaving 11 bases between them. This CDR3 region has 12 residues. Germline loops: CDR1 SGHAT, CDR2 FQNNGV. Full variable domain (outside the CDR3, taken from reference TRBV11-2 and TRBJ1-1): EAGVAQSPRYKIIEKRQSVAFWCNPISGHATLYWYQQILGQGPKLLIQFQNNGVVDDSQLPKDRFSAERLKGVDSTLKIQPAKLEDSAVYLCASSLGRGRAFFGQGTRLTVV.

The sample holds a few counts of this clonotype. V usage is TRBV12-3 or TRBV12-4 and J usage is TRBJ2-1; 11 bases line up with TRBD2. The trim removed 6 bases at V and 12 bases at J, leaving 10 bases unmatched. The CDR3 is 14 amino acids. CDR3 loop: CASRLAGARWVQFF. CDR3 sequence (DNA): TGTGCCAGCAGACTAGCGGGAGCCCGTTGGGTGCAGTTCTTC.

The V call is TRBV4-3, the J call TRBJ1-2; D possibly corresponds to TRBD1 (5 bases). There are 14 residues in the CDR3. Trimming took off 0 bases at V and 5 bases at J, with 10 bases between the two ends. Germline V lookup: CDR1 LGHNA, CDR2 YSLEER. The CDR3 protein is CASSQDWGWYGYTF. The CDR3 bases are TGCGCCAGCAGCCAAGATTGGGGGTGGTATGGCTACACCTTC.

This clonotype was seen a few times. V and J are TRBV6-6 and TRBJ2-1; 8 nucleotides align to TRBD1. The J segment lost 13 bases and the V segment lost 5 bases, leaving 4 bases of the junction unmatched. This CDR3 contains 11 residues. Germline CDR1 MNHNY, CDR2 SVGAGI (reference sequence). In DNA, the CDR3 is TGTGCCAGCAGTCGGACAGGGACTCAGTTCTTC. Translated, it gives CASSRTGTQFF.

The J gene is TRBJ1-2, the V gene TRBV20-1; 9 bases map to TRBD1. CDR1 is DFQATT, CDR2 SNEGSKA, per germline (reference sequence). The CDR3 runs 11 residues. Trimming took 5 bases from V and 8 from J; bases not matched to a gene: 3. CDR3 region: CSAGDRVGYTF. CDR3 in DNA: TGCAGTGCTGGGGACAGGGTCGGCTACACCTTC.

This clonotype was observed a handful of times. CDR3 nucleotide sequence: TGCGCCAGCATCCCCCAGACTAGCGGGAGGGATGAGCAGTTCTTC. It is translated as CASIPQTSGRDEQFF. This chain connects TRBV5-1 to TRBJ2-1; 14 bases fit TRBD2. The CDR3 totals 15 residues. CDR1 is SGHRS, CDR2 YFSETQ, per germline. Trimming took 6 bases from V and 8 from J; bases not matched to a gene: 7. Complete variable domain (other parts from reference TRBV5-1 and TRBJ2-1): KAGVTQTPRYLIKTRGQQVTLSCSPISGHRSVSWYQQTPGQGLQFLFEYFSETQRNKGNFPGRFSGRQFSNSRSEMNVSTLELGDSALYLCASIPQTSGRDEQFFGPGTRLTVL.

This chain uses TRBV7-9 with TRBJ2-3; 8 bases are shared with TRBD1. The CDR3 length is 15 residues. Germline values: CDR1 SEHNR, CDR2 FQNEAQ (reference sequence). V was pared by 11 bases and J by 4 bases, with 14 bases of the junction left unmatched. Here the CDR3 reads CAGSRAGGASDTQYF. The CDR3 DNA follows: TGTGCCGGGAGCCGGGCAGGGGGCGCGTCAGATACGCAGTATTTT.

This chain joins TRBV7-9 and TRBJ2-7; either TRBD1 or TRBD2 may supply D (6 bases each). The CDR3 loop spans 15 amino acids. Per germline, CDR1 SEHNR and CDR2 FQNEAQ (reference sequence). Trimming cost V 1 base and J 4 bases, with 14 bases left between them. The CDR3 loop is CASSLEGGSKYEQYF. CDR3 DNA: TGTGCCAGCAGCTTAGAAGGGGGGAGCAAGTACGAGCAGTACTTC. Drawing the rest from reference TRBV7-9 and TRBJ2-7, the complete variable domain is DTGVSQNPRHKITKRGQNVTFRCDPISEHNRLYWYRQTLGQGPEFLTYFQNEAQLEKSRLLSDRFSAERPKGSFSTLEIQRTEQGDSAMYLCASSLEGGSKYEQYFGPGTRLTVT.

The gene calls are TRBV5-1 and TRBJ1-1; a weak D match, TRBD1 (6 bases). The V gene lost 4 bases and the J gene lost 0 bases, with 10 bases spanning the gap. CDR1 and CDR2 from the germline V gene are SGHRS and YFSETQ. This CDR3 spans 14 amino acids. The CDR3 region has the DNA TGCGCCAGCAGCACCCAGGGGTTGAACACTGAAGCTTTCTTT. It translates to CASSTQGLNTEAFF.

The chain has TRBV20-1 and TRBJ2-7, with D possibly matching TRBD1 (6 bases). There are 15 residues in the CDR3. Trimming left V 2 bases short and J 0 bases short, with 14 bases between. The germline CDR1 and CDR2 sequences are DFQATT and SNEGSKA (reference sequence). As DNA, the CDR3 is TGCAGTGCTAGACTCCCCGGGACACCCTCCTACGAGCAGTACTTC. This translates into CSARLPGTPSYEQYF.

The chain recombines TRBV20-1 with TRBJ1-5; D not resolved. The CDR3 is 16 residues long. The V end lost 3 bases, the J end lost 2 bases, and 17 bases lay between the germline ends. Germline values: CDR1 DFQATT, CDR2 SNEGSKA (reference sequence). CDR3 nucleotide sequence: TGCAGTGCTAGGCAGGCAGGATCGGGCGGCAATCAGCCCCAGCATTTT. It codes for CSARQAGSGGNQPQHF.